This T cell receptor beta chain was profiled in a study of T-cell memory formation after mild COVID-19. TCR alpha and TCR beta cDNA libraries carrying sample barcodes and UMIs came from 5'RACE with constant-segment primers. Using its own MiXCR run on the 5' RACE reads, TCRdb lists one record per CDR3 protein. The sample carries about 150,000 distinct CDR3 sequences, about 5.5% recorded once. In its sample, this clonotype was seen a few times. Its antigen is as yet unknown. Broader study findings: The study detected some responding clones in pre-infection memory, suggesting cross-reactive memory joined. Later expanders leaned toward CD4+, whereas clones contracting from day 15 to 85 were balanced CD4/CD8. CD4+ contracting clones were mainly CM and EM; CD8+ ones, EMRA.

In germline, CDR1 is SGDLS, CDR2 YYNGEE. J was trimmed by 8 bases and V by 3 bases; bases with no gene match: 16. CDR3 length: 17 residues. Sequenced input: PBMCs or a T cell subset sorted from them (not recorded which). The sequence derives from an adult woman who had mild COVID-19 (a few samples of this study predate the infection). Cell type and time point are not known. This chain joins TRBV9 and TRBJ1-2; 10 bases line up with TRBD1. The DNA of the CDR3 is TGTGCCAGCAGCGCCCCCGCGACAGGGGGCAGGGTCGAGGGCTACACCTTC. Translated: CASSAPATGGRVEGYTF.